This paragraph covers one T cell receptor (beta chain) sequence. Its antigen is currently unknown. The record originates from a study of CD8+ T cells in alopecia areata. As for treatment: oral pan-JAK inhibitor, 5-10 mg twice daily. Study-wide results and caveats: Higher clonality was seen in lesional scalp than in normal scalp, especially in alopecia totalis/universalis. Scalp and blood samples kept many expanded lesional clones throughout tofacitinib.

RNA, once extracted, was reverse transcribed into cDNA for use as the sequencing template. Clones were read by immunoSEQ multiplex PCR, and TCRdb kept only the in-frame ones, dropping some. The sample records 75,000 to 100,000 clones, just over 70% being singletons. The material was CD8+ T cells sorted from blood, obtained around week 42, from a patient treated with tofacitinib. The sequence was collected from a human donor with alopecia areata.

This CDR3 reads CASSGGAGPGNEQFF. The CDR3 nucleotides read TGTGCCAGCAGTGGGGGCGCCGGGCCGGGAAATGAGCAGTTCTTC. The rearrangement uses TRBV6-4 and TRBJ2-1; D tentatively reads TRBD1 or TRBD2 (5 bases each). V was trimmed by 4 bases and J by 7 bases, leaving 17 bases between them. The CDR3 has 15 amino acids. Germline values: CDR1 MRHNA, CDR2 SNTAGT.